A selection of T cell receptor beta chains follows, all from one sample in a study of neurological immune-mediated disorders. MiXCR, run by TCRdb on the 5' RACE reads, gives a single entry per CDR3 protein. The sample lists about 49,000 distinct CDR3 sequences, over 8% occurring once. Sequencing input: PBMCs. The receptors derive from a woman aged 40-49 years in good health. Both conserved end residues are part of each CDR3. The D gene is left open where the match is weak. Size is stated for part of the rows, as once, few or many counts, or as a class when the clone is expanded.

V	D	size	J	CDR3	DNA
TRBV7-2	-	many	TRBJ2-4	CASSLAPRGQAKNIQYF	TGTGCCAGCAGCTTAGCGCCTAGGGGCCAGGCCAAAAACATTCAGTACTTC
TRBV7-2	-	many	TRBJ2-3	CASSLARQTDTQYF	TGTGCCAGCAGCTTAGCGCGTCAAACAGATACGCAGTATTTT
TRBV12-3/TRBV12-4	-	many	TRBJ2-1	CASSLMGQDLRHEQFF	TGTGCCAGCAGTTTAATGGGTCAGGACCTTCGGCATGAGCAGTTCTTC
TRBV5-1	TRBD1	-	TRBJ1-2	CASSWGTGAFLDYGYTF	TGCGCCAGCAGCTGGGGGACAGGGGCCTTTTTGGACTATGGCTACACCTTC
TRBV27	-	many	TRBJ1-1	CASSFLTGGTYTEAFF	TGTGCCAGCAGTTTCCTGACGGGGGGAACTTACACTGAAGCTTTCTTT
TRBV9	TRBD1	many	TRBJ1-6	CASSPTRGPPLHF	TGTGCCAGCAGCCCCACGAGGGGGCCGCCCCTCCACTTT
TRBV10-3	TRBD1	many	TRBJ1-5	CAISADRGRNQPQHF	TGTGCCATCAGTGCGGACAGGGGCCGCAATCAGCCCCAGCATTTT
TRBV20-1	TRBD1	-	TRBJ1-6	CRASLTGGSTPLHF	TGCCGTGCTAGCTTGACAGGGGGCAGTACACCCCTCCACTTT
TRBV2	-	many	TRBJ2-1	CASSVELINPEQFF	TGTGCCAGCAGTGTTGAACTAATCAATCCTGAGCAGTTCTTC
TRBV4-1	-	many	TRBJ1-2	CASSQDLPVYYGYTF	TGCGCCAGCAGCCAAGATTTGCCCGTGTACTATGGCTACACCTTC
TRBV20-1	-	once	TRBJ2-3	CSWMGQGTDTKYF	TGCAGTTGGATGGGCCAGGGCACAGATACGAAGTATTTT
TRBV24-1	-	many	TRBJ2-1	CATSDGTYNEQFF	TGTGCCACCAGTGATGGTACCTACAATGAGCAGTTCTTC
TRBV6-5	-	-	TRBJ1-2	CSSSYPGARGYTF	TGTTCCAGCAGTTATCCAGGGGCCCGTGGCTACACCTTC
TRBV4-3	TRBD2	many	TRBJ2-1	CASSVRTSGNEQFF	TGCGCCAGCAGCGTTCGGACTAGCGGGAATGAGCAGTTCTTC
TRBV24-1	TRBD1	many	TRBJ2-7	CATSEPHKGARNEQYF	TGTGCCACCAGTGAACCCCACAAGGGGGCAAGGAACGAGCAGTACTTC
TRBV6-2/TRBV6-3	-	many	TRBJ1-2	CASSYPRSYGYTF	TGTGCCAGCAGTTACCCCAGGAGCTATGGCTACACCTTC
TRBV18	TRBD1	-	TRBJ2-1	CASSPRDRDENEQFF	TGTGCCAGCTCACCCCGGGACAGGGATGAGAATGAGCAGTTCTTC
TRBV4-1	-	many	TRBJ2-5	CASSQGGPTVETQYF	TGCGCCAGCAGCCAAGGGGGGCCGACGGTGGAGACCCAGTACTTC
TRBV7-2	TRBD1	-	TRBJ1-2	CASSRITGGWEGYTF	TGTGCCAGCAGCCGCATTACAGGGGGCTGGGAAGGCTACACCTTC
TRBV7-2	-	many	TRBJ1-2	CASSFANRDYGYTF	TGTGCCAGCAGCTTCGCTAACAGGGACTATGGCTACACCTTC
TRBV5-5	TRBD1	many	TRBJ1-1	CASSLTGGWTEAFF	TGTGCCAGCAGCCTGACAGGGGGCTGGACTGAAGCTTTCTTT
TRBV6-5	-	many	TRBJ1-4	CVTRISTNEKLFF	TGTGTTACCAGGATTTCAACTAATGAAAAACTGTTTTTT
TRBV27	TRBD1	few	TRBJ2-7	CASSLGQISYEQYF	TGTGCCAGCAGCTTGGGACAGATCTCCTACGAGCAGTACTTC
TRBV24-1	-	many	TRBJ2-1	CATSDSPGREFMDEQFF	TGTGCCACCAGTGATTCACCCGGCAGGGAGTTTATGGATGAGCAGTTCTTC
TRBV6-2/TRBV6-3	-	many	TRBJ2-1	CASKYRGNEQFF	TGTGCCAGCAAATACCGGGGCAATGAGCAGTTCTTC
TRBV20-1	-	many	TRBJ1-5	CSANQGGAVQPQHF	TGCAGTGCTAACCAGGGAGGCGCGGTTCAGCCCCAGCATTTT
TRBV15	-	few	TRBJ2-5	CATSRVGEGRQEETQYF	TGTGCCACCAGCAGAGTGGGGGAAGGGAGGCAGGAAGAGACCCAGTACTTC
TRBV12-3/TRBV12-4	-	many	TRBJ1-5	CASSSGTRTDSNQPQHF	TGTGCCAGCAGTTCTGGGACCCGGACGGATAGCAATCAGCCCCAGCATTTT
TRBV20-1	-	many	TRBJ1-4	CSASGSNNEKLFF	TGCAGTGCTAGCGGCAGCAATAATGAAAAACTGTTTTTT
TRBV9	TRBD1	many	TRBJ2-7	CASSSSGGLTHEQYF	TGTGCCAGCAGCTCCTCAGGGGGCCTTACCCACGAGCAGTACTTC
TRBV6-6	TRBD2	many	TRBJ2-2	CASKGSSLTSGRGTNTGELFF	TGTGCCAGCAAAGGATCATCGTTGACTAGCGGGAGAGGAACGAACACCGGGGAGCTGTTTTTT
TRBV20-1	-	many	TRBJ2-1	CSALDFAHYNEQFF	TGCAGTGCTCTCGACTTCGCTCATTACAATGAGCAGTTCTTC
TRBV5-6	-	-	TRBJ1-1	CASSPTRNTEAFF	TGTGCCAGCAGCCCGACCCGGAACACTGAAGCTTTCTTT
TRBV7-8	-	many	TRBJ2-1	CASSLASGEAPHNEQFF	TGTGCCAGCAGCTTAGCTTCGGGGGAGGCCCCTCACAATGAGCAGTTCTTC
TRBV12-3/TRBV12-4	-	many	TRBJ1-3	CASSQPPRNTIYF	TGTGCCAGCAGCCAACCACCCAGAAACACCATATATTTT
TRBV27	-	many	TRBJ1-2	CASSSRPGDSQGYTF	TGTGCCAGCAGTTCTCGTCCAGGGGATTCACAGGGCTACACCTTC
TRBV7-9	-	many	TRBJ1-1	CASRDKLGTEAFF	TGTGCCAGCAGAGATAAGCTGGGCACTGAAGCTTTCTTT
TRBV5-1	TRBD1	many	TRBJ2-2	CASSSGTGFGGELFF	TGCGCCAGCAGCTCCGGGACAGGGTTTGGCGGGGAGCTGTTTTTT
TRBV20-1	-	-	TRBJ2-1	CRLVGDEQFF	TGCAGGCTCGTGGGAGATGAGCAGTTCTTC
TRBV12-3/TRBV12-4	-	-	TRBJ2-5	CASSLWGGAVQETQYF	TGTGCCAGCAGTTTATGGGGGGGGGCGGTACAAGAGACCCAGTACTTC
TRBV4-3	-	many	TRBJ2-7	CASSQESGLLYEQYF	TGCGCCAGCAGCCAAGAATCGGGACTTCTTTACGAGCAGTACTTC
TRBV29-1	-	many	TRBJ1-2	CSVGGTAANYGYTF	TGCAGCGTTGGGGGTACAGCAGCTAACTATGGCTACACCTTC
TRBV7-9	-	many	TRBJ1-1	CASSLEYGTEAFF	TGTGCCAGCAGCTTAGAGTACGGCACTGAAGCTTTCTTT
TRBV7-9	-	many	TRBJ2-7	CASSPDSYSYEQYF	TGTGCCAGCAGCCCCGACTCGTATTCCTACGAGCAGTACTTC
TRBV10-3	TRBD2	-	TRBJ2-5	CAIRGTSGGQETQYF	TGTGCCATCAGGGGGACTAGCGGGGGACAAGAGACCCAGTACTTC
TRBV20-1	-	many	TRBJ1-1	CSARDSEVEAFF	TGCAGTGCTAGAGATTCAGAGGTTGAAGCTTTCTTT
TRBV29-1	TRBD2	many	TRBJ2-3	CSVPTSGRATDTQYF	TGCAGCGTTCCCACTAGCGGGAGGGCCACAGATACGCAGTATTTT
TRBV5-1	TRBD2	many	TRBJ2-1	CASSPAGEGYNEQFF	TGCGCCAGCAGCCCGGCCGGGGAGGGCTACAATGAGCAGTTCTTC